One and the same sample provided the 4 T cell receptor beta chains below, sequenced in a study of T cells after yellow fever vaccination. Using its own MiXCR run on the 5' RACE reads, TCRdb lists one record per CDR3 protein. Counted here are approximately 74,000 distinct CDR3 sequences, roughly 7.4% occurring once; the ten biggest clones make up 30% to 40%. Here the sequenced sample was CD8+ T cells sorted from PBMCs, taken 4 to 5 days after the first yellow fever vaccination. Receptors were obtained from a man aged 18 to 29 who received the YFV17D yellow fever vaccine.

The genes are TRBV15 and TRBJ2-1; 9 bases are shared with TRBD1. V trimming: 0 bases; J trimming: 10 bases; junction bases outside the gene matches: 7. The CDR3 is made up of 15 amino acids. CDR1 is LNHNV and CDR2 is YYDKDF in the germline V gene (reference sequence). The CDR3 region has the DNA TGTGCCACCAGCAGAGATGTGGACAGGGGAATCGAGCAGTTCTTC. It translates to CATSRDVDRGIEQFF.

The chain links TRBV4-2 to TRBJ1-1; TRBD1 matches at 8 bases. The CDR3 consists of 15 residues. Trimming removed 5 bases from V and 0 bases from J; junction bases left unmatched: 5. Per germline, CDR1 LGHNA and CDR2 YNFKEQ. The CDR3 coding sequence is TGTGCCAGCAGCTTTCGGACAGGGATGAACACTGAAGCTTTCTTT. This codes for CASSFRTGMNTEAFF.

The rearrangement links TRBV6-5 to TRBJ2-5; 7 bases map to TRBD2. The V and J ends lost 4 bases and 5 bases, in that order; junction bases with no gene match: 19. This CDR3 contains 18 residues. CDR1 MNHEY and CDR2 SVGAGI come from the germline V gene. The CDR3 loop is CASSFSTYLAEREETQYF. As DNA, the CDR3 is TGTGCCAGCAGTTTCTCCACTTACCTAGCGGAGCGAGAGGAGACCCAGTACTTC.

This chain joins TRBV4-1 and TRBJ1-1; D unclear. Per the germline V gene, CDR1 is MGHRA and CDR2 is YSYEKL. The CDR3 length is 12 residues. The V end lost 1 base, the J end lost 5 bases, and 5 bases lay between the germline ends. Here the CDR3 reads CASSQVGTEAFF. The DNA for the CDR3 is TGCGCCAGCAGCCAAGTTGGGACTGAAGCTTTCTTT.